Sequencing of this T cell receptor beta chain was carried out in a study of T cells in Graves' hyperthyroidism and ophthalmopathy (dated by TCRdb to between 2018 and 2021). Some background on the complete study: Peripheral blood was sampled at the time of initial diagnosis, prior to any treatment. A discovery cohort of about a hundred patients, 43 with Graves' ophthalmopathy and about 58 with stable Graves' hyperthyroidism, was used to find distinguishing TCR V-J signatures. After blood sampling, hyperthyroidism patients were treated with methimazole at a starting dose of 30 mg daily, and ophthalmopathy patients were treated with high-dose intravenous methylprednisolone. In six Graves' hyperthyroidism patients, the study also compared T-cell repertoires from thyroid tissue with T-cell repertoires from blood. The paper describes TCR Vbeta CDR3 sequencing of fewer than 150 peripheral blood samples, made up of some 40 ophthalmopathy patients, around 78 hyperthyroidism patients and roughly 17 progressor patients. The approximately 90 discovery patients were randomly split 7:3 into training and test sets. An independent validation cohort of under 20 hyperthyroidism patients and approximately 16 patients who later progressed to ophthalmopathy tested prospective prediction of ophthalmopathy.

Amplification of TCR beta CDR3 regions was carried out from RNA transcripts. For the first round of RT-PCR on the TCR CDR3, the HTBI primer set was used together with the Qiagen OneStep RT-PCR kit. Libraries were constructed in a second round of multiplex PCR, after which size selection and purification were carried out. Libraries were sequenced paired-end with 100 bp reads on an Illumina HiSeq2000. The published analysis was carried out like this. SOAPnuke was used to process the raw data, throwing out any read that contained adapters or uncalled bases, had a mean Phred below 15, or lacked an exact constant-primer or identifier match. COPE v1.2.5 was used to merge the high-quality paired reads, and each unique nucleotide sequence was defined as a clonotype. MiTCR v1.1 was used to align the clonotypes against IMGT TRBV, TRBD and TRBJ reference segments. Only V-J combinations with frequency above 0.0001, covering 99% to 99.2% of repertoires, were analysed. A TCS score was defined as the ratio of F50 (clonal expansion) to E x V (chaos), with BLOSUM62-based TCRdist applied between CDR3 peptides within each V-J. Welch's t-statistics and random forest reduced just over 500 V-J features to 10 to 15, which were used in a naive Bayes classifier (R e1071). TCRdb trimmed public reads at Q25 via fastp, called clones via MiXCR and kept in-frame beta chains. CDR3 protein sequences are deduplicated, and each keeps its most common genes and DNA. These V and J calls are TCRdb output, not the study's own analysis. The sample profile shows about 350,000 distinct CDR3 sequences; 15% to 20% of them were found once. The ten biggest clones cover roughly 16% of the sample.

Ophthalmopathy patients had moderately to severely active disease, Clinical Activity Score of at least 3, NOSPECS grade of at least 4, and duration under 3 months. Exclusion was applied to patients with uncontrolled infections, other autoimmune diseases, pregnancy or lactation. Diagnoses relied on clinical symptoms, serum thyroxine and TRAb, thyroid ultrasound and orbital computed tomography. PBMCs were isolated from 7.5 to 10 ml of fresh peripheral blood by Ficoll-Paque density gradient centrifugation. Total RNA was extracted with Trizol reagent, and quality was checked on an Agilent 2100 Bioanalyzer. A remark on this clonotype: The antigen it binds to is not known. This may stem from a read error, because a much larger clone lies one nucleotide away.

What the research found in general, with its limitations: No statistical method was used to set the sample size in advance, and investigators knew the group allocation. In cross-validation, a model built on a 13 V-J signature told ophthalmopathy apart from stable hyperthyroidism with 85% to 90% sensitivity and about 81% specificity, and in testing the same model reached 80%/75%. In validation, progression to ophthalmopathy was predicted by the model with 70.59% sensitivity and 72.22% specificity, a median of approximately 6.5 months before onset. Blood samples also contained most of the expanded thyroid clonotypes (frequency above 0.001), which suggests that blood repertoires may reflect thyroid immune responses.

From the germline V gene (reference sequence), CDR1 is GTSNPN and CDR2 is SVGIG. CDR3 length: 15 amino acids, cysteine to phenylalanine. CDR3 DNA is the only sequence kept; it has 45 bases, read in frame from the first base. The TCR originated in a woman aged 40-49 years with Graves' ophthalmopathy. Sequenced input: blood. The sequence is built from TRBV30 and TRBJ1-2, with the D gene too uncertain to name. CDR3 region: CVWSLGRGGIFGYTF. The DNA reads as follows: TGTGTCTGGAGCCTCGGTCGTGGAGGGATTTTTGGCTACACCTTC.